This TCR beta chain comes out of a study of blood T cell repertoires in COVID-19. The wider study: The cDNA or gDNA used as material had been derived from T cells, B-cell-depleted T cells, or PBMCs.

Only in-frame clones appear in the TCRdb table, and some are missing; sequencing was by immunoSEQ multiplex PCR. The table lists about 300,000 clones, 85% to 90% of them singletons, with roughly 10% in the top ten. CDR3 size: 15 residues. CDR1 and CDR2 (germline): MGHRA, YSYEKL. Trimming left V 2 bases short and J 3 bases short, with 13 bases between. This clonotype originated in a woman between 18 and 29 years old who had recovered from COVID-19. The chain carries TRBV4-1 and TRBJ1-2; TRBD1 might be the D (6 bases). Sequencing was done on a sample of PBMCs or T cells enriched from blood (not recorded which). CDR3 sequence (DNA): TGCGCCAGCAGCCAATTACAGGGTATAGACTATGGCTACACCTTC. It yields the protein CASSQLQGIDYGYTF.